This T cell receptor beta chain was identified during a study of blood T cell repertoires in COVID-19. In the original processing: Using reference gene primer amplification, nucleated cell counts were estimated. The method was immunoSEQ multiplex PCR; TCRdb's version includes in-frame clones alone and lacks a portion of them. V and J calls and clone size follow that table, whereas D and trimming were derived from the DNA. The data hold 90,000 to 150,000 clones, with roughly 81% observed a single time. This CDR3 is 16 amino acids long. V lost 3 bases and J lost 0, with 14 bases in between. Germline values: CDR1 MDHEN, CDR2 SYDVKM.

The chain uses TRBV28 and TRBJ1-1; TRBD1 is a possible D gene (5 bases). The sequencing input was peripheral blood. This clonotype was sampled from a human donor in a cohort sampled during active COVID-19. CDR3 protein: CASSLGGFPLNTEAFF. In nucleotides, the CDR3 is TGTGCCAGCAGTTTGGGGGGGTTTCCCCTGAACACTGAAGCTTTCTTT.